This TCR beta chain was found in a study of glioma-infiltrating T cells. Study-level findings and limits: Tissue and blood shared very few CDR3 sequences.

The CDR3 is made up of 16 amino acids. The V gene's germline CDR1 is MNHEY and CDR2 SVGEGT. The ends lost 5 bases at V and 5 bases at J; junction bases unmatched: 13. In its sample, this clonotype was seen many times. The antigen remains unidentified. Using RNA template, CDR3s of TCR alpha and beta were amplified with iRepertoire arm-PCR. For one-step reverse transcription and amplification, 100-400 ng of tissue mRNA or PBMC total RNA was used. Each CDR3 protein gets one entry after TCRdb re-called the multiplex PCR reads with MiXCR. The top ten hold approximately 35% of the sample, which has 110,000 or so distinct CDR3 sequences, less than 30% seen once.

The origin of this receptor is a human donor with low-grade glioma or glioblastoma, undergoing nonglioma brain surgery, or in good health (not recorded which). The specimen was glioma tissue, nonneoplastic brain tissue, or PBMCs (not recorded which). J is TRBJ2-3 and V is TRBV6-2 or TRBV6-3; TRBD1 aligns across 7 bases. The CDR3 region is CASSLPGQITGDTQYF. Here the CDR3 DNA reads TGTGCCAGCAGTCTACCGGGACAGATCACGGGAGATACGCAGTATTTT.